These T cell receptor beta chains were read from a single sample in a study of T cells in Graves' hyperthyroidism and ophthalmopathy. From the multiplex PCR reads, TCRdb called clonotypes with MiXCR, one entry per CDR3 protein. This sample carries 200,000 to 250,000 distinct CDR3 sequences, more than 15% of them seen once, and the ten largest clones take around 50%. The sequenced material came from blood. These receptors all come from a man aged 45-65 years with Graves' hyperthyroidism. CDR3s include the opening cysteine and the closing phenylalanine or tryptophan. The D gene is left open where the match is weak. The size field is filled for only some rows; it gives once, few, many or a size class.

size | D | J | V | DNA | CDR3
once | . | TRBJ1-2 | TRBV9 | TGTGCCAGCAGAGGGACTGGCATCTATGGCTACACCTTC | CASRGTGIYGYTF
many | TRBD2 | TRBJ2-3 | TRBV24-1 | TGTGCCACCTCGGCTCGATCGGGACTAGCCATCCCGGGGCTCAGCACAGATACGCAGTATTTT | CATSARSGLAIPGLSTDTQYF
many | TRBD1 | TRBJ2-5 | TRBV28 | TGTGCCAGCAGTTTATCGGTATTACGGGACAGGGTTTCGGAGACCCAGTACTTC | CASSLSVLRDRVSETQYF
many | . | TRBJ1-3 | TRBV3-1 | TGTGCCAGCAGCTTCGGAGGAAACACCATATATTTT | CASSFGGNTIYF
many | TRBD2 | TRBJ2-7 | TRBV20-1 | TGCAGTGCGCGTCTAGCGGGAGGTCCCTACGAGCAGTACTTC | CSARLAGGPYEQYF
many | TRBD1 | TRBJ1-2 | TRBV3-1 | TGTGCCAGCAGCCAAGATGGATTGGGGCAGGCCAGGGGGTATGGCTACACCTTC | CASSQDGLGQARGYGYTF
many | TRBD1 | TRBJ1-1 | TRBV3-1 | TGTGCCAGCAGCCCGGGGACAGATGAAGCTTTCTTT | CASSPGTDEAFF
many | TRBD2 | TRBJ2-5 | TRBV6-1 | TGTGCCAGCAGTGAAGCTCTCTATGCTAGCGGGAGTGTAGAGACCCAGTACTTC | CASSEALYASGSVETQYF
few | . | TRBJ1-4 | TRBV5-4 | TGTGCCAGCAGCGCAGGACCCGATGAAAAACTGTTTTTT | CASSAGPDEKLFF
. | . | TRBJ2-7 | TRBV3-1 | TGTGCCAGCACCAGGCCGGAATTCTACGAGCAGTACTTC | CASTRPEFYEQYF
. | . | TRBJ2-7 | TRBV29-1 | TGCAACACGGGGGTGGCAGGTTACGAGCAGTACTTC | CNTGVAGYEQYF
many | TRBD2 | TRBJ2-1 | TRBV9 | TGTGCCAGCAGCGTAGGGACTAGCGGGGTCGATGAGCAGTTCTTC | CASSVGTSGVDEQFF
few | TRBD1 | TRBJ2-5 | TRBV14 | TGTGCCAGCAGCAAAAAAGCAGGGGGCGTAGAGACCCAGTACTTC | CASSKKAGGVETQYF
many | . | TRBJ2-5 | TRBV18 | TGTGCCAGCTCACAGACTATATCGGTGCCCGGGGAGACCCAGTACTTC | CASSQTISVPGETQYF
many | . | TRBJ1-2 | TRBV20-1 | TGCAGTGGATCGGAGAACTATGGCTACACCTTC | CSGSENYGYTF
few | . | TRBJ2-7 | TRBV6-1 | TGTGCCAGCAGTGAAGTAGGGGAAAGCTACGAGCAGTACTTC | CASSEVGESYEQYF
. | . | TRBJ2-2 | TRBV5-4 | TGTGCCAGCAGCTTGGGGGGGGGGCGGAACACCGGGGAGCTGTTTTTT | CASSLGGGRNTGELFF
. | TRBD2 | TRBJ2-1 | TRBV7-2 | TGTGCCAGCAGCTTAGTCGGGACTAATTCCTACAATGAGCAGTTCTTC | CASSLVGTNSYNEQFF
. | . | TRBJ2-1 | TRBV19 | TGTGCCAGTAGTGTTCCGGGAGTGTCCTACAATGAGCAGTTCTTC | CASSVPGVSYNEQFF
. | TRBD2 | TRBJ2-1 | TRBV18 | TGTGCCAGCTCACCACCGGGACTAGCGGATTACAATGAGCAGTTCTTC | CASSPPGLADYNEQFF
few | TRBD1 | TRBJ2-7 | TRBV29-1 | TGCAGCGTCGCAAAGTCGACAGGGGTTGGCGAGCAGTACTTC | CSVAKSTGVGEQYF
many | TRBD1 | TRBJ1-2 | TRBV28 | TGTGCCAGCAGCCCAAACAGGGGCTACTCAGCTAACTATGGCTACACCTTC | CASSPNRGYSANYGYTF
few | . | TRBJ1-2 | TRBV5-1 | TGCGCCAGCAGCCTCGGGACATCCGATAGAAACACCTTC | CASSLGTSDRNTF
many | . | TRBJ2-7 | TRBV3-1 | TGTGCCAGCAGCCAAGATCTGACAGCCCTCGAGCAGTACTTC | CASSQDLTALEQYF
. | TRBD2 | TRBJ2-7 | TRBV20-1 | TGCAGTGCTAACGGACTAGCGGGAAGCTCCTACGAGCAGTACTTC | CSANGLAGSSYEQYF
many | TRBD1 | TRBJ2-3 | TRBV20-1 | TGCAGTGCTTTGAGTGGGACAGGGGGATCAGATACGCAGTATTTT | CSALSGTGGSDTQYF
. | . | TRBJ2-4 | TRBV19 | TGTGCCAGTAGTCCACATAGTTGGAGAGCCAAAAACATTCAGTACTTC | CASSPHSWRAKNIQYF
many | . | TRBJ2-1 | TRBV7-2 | TGTGCCAGCAGCTTAGGGCAGTGGGAGCAGTTCTTC | CASSLGQWEQFF
few | . | TRBJ2-6 | TRBV10-3 | TGTGCCAGTCAGGGCCTTTGGTCTCACCCCCTTACATCTGGGGCCAACGTCCTGACTTTC | CASQGLWSHPLTSGANVLTF
many | TRBD1 | TRBJ1-5 | TRBV3-1 | TGTGCCAGCAGCCAGGCAGGGGGAGGTCAGCCCCAGCATTTT | CASSQAGGGQPQHF
many | TRBD2 | TRBJ2-1 | TRBV7-9 | TGTGCCAGCAGCTTAGCGGAGGAGAGGACTAGCGGGAGTAGCAATGAGCAGTTCTTC | CASSLAEERTSGSSNEQFF
many | . | TRBJ2-7 | TRBV28 | TGTGCCAGCAGTTTGGTCGGACGGAACTCCTACGAGCAGTACTTC | CASSLVGRNSYEQYF
many | . | TRBJ2-5 | TRBV13 | TGTGCCAGCAGCTTAGGCTCGGCATCCCAAGAGACCCAGTACTTC | CASSLGSASQETQYF
. | . | TRBJ2-1 | TRBV15 | TGTGCCACCAGCAGAGAGTCGGCAGGGAAAAGGTACAATGAGCAGTTCTTC | CATSRESAGKRYNEQFF
many | . | TRBJ2-7 | TRBV20-1 | TGCAGTGCTAGGGACAGATGGACGCGGGAGCAGTACTTC | CSARDRWTREQYF
many | TRBD2 | TRBJ2-1 | TRBV6-2/TRBV6-3 | TGTGCCAGCAGTCCGACTAGCGGGAGGGCCGGGGAGCAGTTCTTC | CASSPTSGRAGEQFF
. | . | TRBJ2-7 | TRBV29-1 | TGCAGCGTTGGAGACTACGAGCAGTACTTC | CSVGDYEQYF
many | . | TRBJ2-1 | TRBV12-3/TRBV12-4 | TGTGCCAGCAGACCGACAGTCAACAATGAGCAGTTCTTC | CASRPTVNNEQFF
. | . | TRBJ2-5 | TRBV6-1 | TGTGCCAGCAGTGAAGCTGAGGGGGGTGGGGAGACCCAGTACTTC | CASSEAEGGGETQYF
many | . | TRBJ1-1 | TRBV12-3/TRBV12-4 | TGTGCCAGCAGTTTTGAGCTGAACACTGAAGCTTTCTTT | CASSFELNTEAFF
once | . | TRBJ2-2 | TRBV13 | TGTGCCAGCAGCTTCTCAGTTTTGGGCAGGTCAATCACCGGGGAGCTGTTTTTT | CASSFSVLGRSITGELFF
once | TRBD2 | TRBJ2-1 | TRBV6-4 | TGTGCCAGACTAGCGTCCAGCTCCTACAATGAGCAGTTCTTC | CARLASSSYNEQFF
few | . | TRBJ2-3 | TRBV29-1 | TGCAGCGTGAGGGCAGCTGAGATCACAGATACGCAGTATTTT | CSVRAAEITDTQYF